A selection of T cell receptor beta chains follows, all from one sample in a study of blood T cells in healthy people across ages. TCRdb reanalysed the 5' RACE reads using MiXCR and keeps one entry per CDR3 protein. The table lists 1.5 million to 1.9 million distinct CDR3 sequences, 42% of them singletons. The sample taken for sequencing was blood. These receptors came from a woman aged 18-29 years in good health. Each CDR3 is given with its conserved first and last residue. A D gene is named only where the DNA matches it firmly. Size values are once, few and many counts, or a class for expanded clones, and some rows have none.

>TRBV7-9|TRBJ1-2|-|-
CASSFTDTGYTF
TGTGCCAGCAGCTTTACGGACACCGGCTACACCTTC
>TRBV7-9|TRBJ1-2|-|-
CASSLSTERANYGYTF
TGTGCCAGCAGCTTAAGTACGGAGCGCGCTAACTATGGCTACACCTTC
>TRBV27|TRBJ2-3|TRBD1|few
CASSPTGSSTDTQYF
TGTGCCAGCAGCCCGACAGGGTCGAGCACAGATACGCAGTATTTT
>TRBV7-2|TRBJ1-2|-|few
CASSFPGVYGYTF
TGTGCCAGCAGCTTCCCAGGGGTCTATGGCTACACCTTC
>TRBV5-5|TRBJ2-7|-|few
CASSLWRESEQYF
TGTGCCAGCAGCTTGTGGCGGGAATCCGAGCAGTACTTC
>TRBV4-3|TRBJ2-5|-|-
CASSQKEGQINNEQYF
TGCGCCAGCAGCCAAAAGGAGGGACAGATAAACAATGAGCAGTACTTC
>TRBV5-1|TRBJ2-5|TRBD1|-
CASSQGQMEETQYF
TGCGCCAGCAGCCAGGGACAGATGGAGGAGACCCAGTACTTC
>TRBV4-1|TRBJ2-4|-|-
CASSADRNIQYF
TGCGCCAGCAGCGCCGATCGAAACATTCAGTACTTC
>TRBV7-2|TRBJ2-3|-|-
CASSSDWGTDTQYF
TGTGCCAGCAGCTCAGATTGGGGCACAGATACGCAGTATTTT
>TRBV28|TRBJ1-5|TRBD1|-
CASSLVRQGNQPQHF
TGTGCCAGCAGTTTAGTCAGACAGGGGAATCAGCCCCAGCATTTT
>TRBV5-5|TRBJ2-7|-|-
CASSVPRDTYRSYEQYF
TGTGCCAGCAGCGTCCCCCGGGACACCTACCGATCCTACGAGCAGTACTTC
>TRBV5-1|TRBJ1-2|-|-
CASSLLAQEGGYTF
TGCGCCAGCAGCTTATTGGCGCAAGAGGGTGGCTACACCTTC
>TRBV15|TRBJ2-7|TRBD2|-
CATSRDRASGWEQYF
TGTGCCACCAGCAGAGATAGAGCTAGCGGTTGGGAGCAGTACTTC
>TRBV12-3/TRBV12-4|TRBJ2-7|TRBD1|-
CASRGQEVNYEQYF
TGTGCCAGCAGGGGACAGGAGGTCAACTACGAGCAGTACTTC
>TRBV7-8|TRBJ1-1|TRBD1|few
CASSLLTWDRGQGTEAFF
TGTGCCAGCAGCTTATTAACTTGGGACAGGGGGCAGGGCACTGAAGCTTTCTTT
>TRBV12-3/TRBV12-4|TRBJ1-2|-|few
CASSLGRDPRHYGYTF
TGTGCCAGCAGCCTCGGCCGGGACCCAAGGCACTATGGCTACACCTTC
>TRBV7-2|TRBJ2-3|-|once
CASSLGSGTLADTQYF
TGTGCCAGCAGCTTAGGTTCCGGGACTCTCGCAGATACGCAGTATTTT
>TRBV27|TRBJ1-2|TRBD1|-
CASRLSRDSRYGYTF
TGTGCCAGCCGATTAAGCAGGGACAGCCGTTATGGCTACACCTTC
>TRBV7-2|TRBJ2-7|TRBD1|-
CAKGTGDNEQYF
TGTGCCAAAGGGACAGGCGACAATGAGCAGTACTTC
>TRBV7-2|TRBJ2-7|TRBD2|-
CASSFWLAGSYNEQYF
TGTGCCAGCAGCTTCTGGCTAGCGGGCTCCTACAATGAGCAGTACTTC
>TRBV2|TRBJ1-1|-|-
CASRPTLGGTAFF
TGTGCCAGCAGGCCGACATTAGGGGGTACAGCTTTCTTT
>TRBV4-3|TRBJ2-1|-|-
CASSLRRGAEQFF
TGCGCCAGCAGTCTGCGCCGGGGGGCTGAGCAGTTCTTC
>TRBV30|TRBJ1-4|-|few
CAWSPGHREKLFF
TGTGCCTGGAGTCCCGGACACCGAGAAAAACTGTTTTTT
>TRBV20-1|TRBJ2-5|TRBD2|-
CSARDKLAGVNEQYF
TGCAGTGCTAGAGATAAACTAGCGGGAGTCAATGAGCAGTACTTC
>TRBV11-2|TRBJ1-1|-|few
CASSLELTGTLNTEAFF
TGTGCCAGCAGCTTAGAGTTAACAGGGACATTGAACACTGAAGCTTTCTTT
>TRBV20-1|TRBJ2-4|TRBD2|few
CSASEPSGVKNIQYF
TGCAGTGCTAGTGAGCCTAGCGGGGTCAAAAACATTCAGTACTTC
>TRBV3-1|TRBJ1-2|TRBD1|-
CASSQWRDRGYGYTF
TGTGCCAGCAGCCAATGGAGGGACAGGGGCTATGGCTACACCTTC
>TRBV14|TRBJ2-7|TRBD1|-
CASSQWDSTYEQYF
TGTGCCAGCAGCCAATGGGACAGCACCTACGAGCAGTACTTC
>TRBV11-2|TRBJ2-7|-|-
CASSPINRGRRSPYEQYF
TGTGCCAGCAGTCCTATAAATCGGGGGCGCAGATCCCCCTACGAGCAGTACTTC
>TRBV18|TRBJ1-2|-|few
CASSPRLDYGYTF
TGTGCCAGCTCACCTAGACTGGACTATGGCTACACCTTC
>TRBV7-2|TRBJ2-7|-|-
CASSLDNQDQYF
TGTGCCAGCAGTTTGGACAACCAGGACCAGTACTTC
>TRBV20-1|TRBJ2-5|-|few
CSARGEDFLQETQYF
TGCAGTGCTAGAGGTGAGGACTTCCTCCAAGAGACCCAGTACTTC
>TRBV7-2|TRBJ2-3|-|few
CASSLERMPDTQYF
TGTGCCAGCAGCTTAGAAAGGATGCCAGATACGCAGTATTTT
>TRBV3-1|TRBJ1-5|-|once
CASSQASSDLQHF
TGTGCCAGCAGCCAGGCCTCGTCCGATCTCCAGCATTTT
>TRBV9|TRBJ2-5|TRBD2|-
CASSVAGGAETQYF
TGTGCCAGCAGCGTAGCGGGGGGAGCAGAGACCCAGTACTTC
>TRBV12-3/TRBV12-4|TRBJ1-1|-|few
CASSLSAGDTEAFF
TGTGCCAGCAGTTTATCGGCAGGGGATACTGAAGCTTTCTTT
>TRBV24-1|TRBJ2-3|TRBD2|few
CATSESGGARTDTQYF
TGTGCCACCAGTGAGAGCGGGGGGGCCCGCACAGATACGCAGTATTTT
>TRBV2|TRBJ1-6|-|few
CASSVDRDSPLHF
TGTGCCAGCAGTGTCGACCGGGATTCACCCCTCCACTTT
>TRBV29-1|TRBJ2-1|-|few
CSARHTGIYNEQFF
TGCAGCGCCCGTCATACCGGGATTTACAATGAGCAGTTCTTC
>TRBV27|TRBJ2-5|-|few
CASSFSPVGTQYF
TGTGCCAGCAGTTTTTCCCCCGTAGGAACCCAGTACTTC
>TRBV3-1|TRBJ1-4|-|-
CASSQGSSSSTNEKLFF
TGTGCCAGCAGCCAAGGGTCCAGCTCCTCAACTAATGAAAAACTGTTTTTT
>TRBV20-1|TRBJ1-6|-|-
CSASVTAGATNSPLHF
TGCAGTGCTAGTGTTACTGCAGGGGCCACTAATTCACCCCTCCACTTT
>TRBV9|TRBJ1-2|-|-
CASSPRSGYGYTF
TGTGCCAGCAGCCCGAGATCAGGGTATGGCTACACCTTC
>TRBV24-1|TRBJ2-2|-|-
CATSDSGVSITGELFF
TGTGCCACCAGTGATTCCGGTGTGAGCATAACCGGGGAGCTGTTTTTT
>TRBV20-1|TRBJ2-5|-|few
CSARDIGAHLEQYF
TGCAGTGCTAGAGACATCGGGGCCCACTTAGAGCAGTACTTC
>TRBV7-9|TRBJ1-1|-|-
CASSSGLLNTEAFF
TGTGCCAGCAGCTCGGGACTCCTGAACACTGAAGCTTTCTTT
>TRBV27|TRBJ2-7|-|-
CASSLSILQVGYEQYF
TGTGCCAGCAGTTTATCGATCTTACAGGTAGGATACGAGCAGTACTTC
>TRBV18|TRBJ1-1|TRBD1|few
CASSPRRGDSTEAFF
TGTGCCAGCTCACCGCGCAGGGGGGATAGCACTGAAGCTTTCTTT